This TCR beta chain was captured in a study of blood T cell repertoires in COVID-19. Study-level information: Acute-phase and convalescent COVID-19 samples originated in the United States, Italy and Spain.

V trimming: 0 bases; J trimming: 5 bases; junction bases outside the gene matches: 11. Germline CDR1 and CDR2: LGHNA and YSLEER. The CDR3 is made up of 17 amino acids. Only in-frame clones appear in the TCRdb table, and some are missing; sequencing was by immunoSEQ multiplex PCR. Among 150,000 to 200,000 clones listed, 60% to 85% were seen once. V and J are TRBV4-3 and TRBJ1-1; 8 bases are shared with TRBD1. The receptor's source is a man in his fifties or sixties with acute or convalescent COVID-19. The sequencing input was peripheral blood. The CDR3 bases are TGCGCCAGCAGCCAAGAGATCTTGACAGGGGCGAGTACTGAAGCTTTCTTT. This codes for CASSQEILTGASTEAFF.